The sequence of this T cell receptor (beta chain) was determined in a study of blood T cell repertoires in COVID-19. About the research overall: COVID-19 samples collected from the United States, Italy and Spain covered acute and convalescent phases. PBMCs, B-cell-depleted T cells, or T cells provided the cDNA or gDNA that made up the material.

Under the authors' procedure: How many nucleated cells were present was estimated from reference gene primer amplification. The table came from immunoSEQ multiplex PCR; TCRdb's copy has only in-frame clones and leaves some out. The V and J calls and clone size come from that table; D and trimming were worked out from the DNA. The sample has about 9,300 clones; approximately 91% are singletons. The CDR3 is 16 amino acids. The V and J ends lost 0 bases and 2 bases respectively, with 13 bases between them. Germline CDR1 and CDR2: SGHDN and FVKESK. Material: peripheral blood. The chain joins TRBV14 to TRBJ1-1; maybe TRBD1 (5 bases). The source of this sequence is a woman aged 45-65 years with active COVID-19. CDR3 protein: CASSQDWWGGNTEAFF. DNA of the CDR3: TGTGCCAGCAGCCAAGATTGGTGGGGCGGTAACACTGAAGCTTTCTTT.